Reported below is one T cell receptor (beta chain). Its antigen is unknown. The data belong to a study of blood T cells in healthy people across ages. The study's findings and limits: With donor CMV status unknown, expanded clonotype changes were possibly confounded. Observed TCR beta diversity per million T cells went down as age went up. This fall followed a roughly linear course with age.

The use of a sample-barcoded 5' primer and a J-beta primer mix characterized a second PCR of about 6 to 11 cycles. TCRdb independently ran MiXCR on the 5' RACE reads; one entry per CDR3 protein. The sample has fewer than 750,000 distinct CDR3 sequences; more than 45% are singletons. Trimming removed 6 bases at V and 3 bases at J, with 20 bases between. This CDR3 is 17 amino acids long. Germline assignment: CDR1 MDHEN and CDR2 SYDVKM. Healthy Caucasian individuals from Russia aged about 6 to 100 served as donors. Every sample gave at least 5 micrograms of total RNA when it was extracted. This sequence joins TRBV28 and TRBJ1-4, with unresolved D. Material for sequencing was blood. The sequence was collected from a man older than 75 in good health. The CDR3: CASSPLLRSAANEKLFF. DNA of the CDR3: TGTGCCAGCAGCCCTCTTTTAAGGTCGGCAGCTAATGAAAAACTGTTTTTT.